This TCR beta chain was found in a study of cytomegalovirus exposure and HLA in healthy donors. Study results and limitations: In vitro testing confirmed a few CMV-associated chains as specific for CMV antigens.

Germline V gives CDR1 MGHRA, CDR2 YSYEKL. The CDR3 totals 15 residues. The V gene lost 1 base and the J gene lost 0 bases, with 7 bases spanning the gap. Data came from immunoSEQ multiplex PCR; TCRdb stores just in-frame clones and leaves some out. The table lists tens of thousands of clones, 80% to 90% of them singletons. This clone was seen once. Its specificity is unknown. This chain connects TRBV4-1 to TRBJ1-5; possible D gene TRBD1, 5 bases. The sequence came from a woman aged 18-29 years in good health and CMV-seropositive. Material: PBMCs. DNA for the CDR3: TGCGCCAGCAGCCAAGTCGACAGTAGCAATCAGCCCCAGCATTTT. Protein sequence: CASSQVDSSNQPQHF.